This TCR beta chain was sequenced in a study of blood T cell repertoires in COVID-19. Study-level background: Both acute and convalescent COVID-19 samples were obtained from the United States, Italy and Spain. T cells, B-cell-depleted T cells, or PBMCs supplied cDNA or gDNA.

Here immunoSEQ multiplex PCR was the method, and the copy in TCRdb shows in-frame clones only, minus some. The sample contains under 300,000 clones, over 80% of which appear only once. V dropped 0 bases and J dropped 2 bases, with 10 bases sitting between them. This CDR3 comprises 16 residues. Germline lookup yields CDR1 SGHVS and CDR2 FQNEAQ. This clone was detected once. The material sequenced was peripheral blood. This chain uses TRBV7-8 with TRBJ2-2; D not resolved. This clonotype was obtained from a woman aged 60 to 75 with active or convalescent COVID-19. The CDR3 spells CASSLATQRNTGELFF. The CDR3, as DNA: TGTGCCAGCAGCTTAGCAACTCAGCGAAACACCGGGGAGCTGTTTTTT.